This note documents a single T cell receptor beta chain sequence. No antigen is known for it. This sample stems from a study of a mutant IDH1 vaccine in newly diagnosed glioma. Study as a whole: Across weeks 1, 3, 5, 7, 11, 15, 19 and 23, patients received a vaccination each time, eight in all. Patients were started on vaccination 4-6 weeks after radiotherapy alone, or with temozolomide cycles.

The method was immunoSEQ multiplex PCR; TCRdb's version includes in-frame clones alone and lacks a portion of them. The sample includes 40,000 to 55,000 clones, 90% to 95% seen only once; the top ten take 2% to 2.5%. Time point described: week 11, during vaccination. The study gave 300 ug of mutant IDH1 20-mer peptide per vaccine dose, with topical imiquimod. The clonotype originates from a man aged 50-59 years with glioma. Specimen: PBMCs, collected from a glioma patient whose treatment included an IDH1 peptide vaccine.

CDR3 in amino acids: CASSLEPGNYNEQFF. CDR3 in DNA: TGTGCCAGCAGCTTAGAGCCGGGGAACTACAATGAGCAGTTCTTC. The chain employs TRBV7-2 and TRBJ2-1, with a tentative D call TRBD2 (5 bases). This CDR3 is 15 amino acids long. Germline values: CDR1 SGHTA, CDR2 FQGNSA. V was clipped by 1 base and J by 3 bases, with 10 bases between them.